The present entry profiles one T cell receptor beta chain with its context. The antigen is unknown. Clones were sequenced by immunoSEQ multiplex PCR, and TCRdb holds only the in-frame ones, with some missing. The table records roughly 90,000 clones, about 89% of them present only once. This specimen belongs to a study of graft-versus-host responses after intestinal transplantation. About the research overall: Following induction with anti-thymocyte globulin, all recipients were given tacrolimus and steroids for two to three years.

V lost 1 base, J lost 1 base, and 10 bases lay in between. The germline CDR1 and CDR2 sequences are SGHVS and FNYEAQ. The length of the CDR3 is 16 residues. The source material was unstimulated CD8+ T cells sorted from spleen or lymph node cells, sampled before intestinal transplant. This TCR derives from a human donor who received an intestinal transplant. The chain has TRBV7-6 and TRBJ2-2, with D possibly matching TRBD1 (6 bases). CDR3 bases: TGTGCCAGCAGCTTAGTGGGGACACTGAACACCGGGGAGCTGTTTTTT. Translation gives CASSLVGTLNTGELFF.